The rows below give T cell receptor beta chains drawn from one sample of a study of blood T cell repertoires in COVID-19. The protocol was immunoSEQ multiplex PCR, while the TCRdb copy is restricted to in-frame clones and leaves out a portion. The sample shows around 180,000 clones, approximately 85% of them seen only once. The specimen sequenced was peripheral blood. These receptors came from a woman of 80 years or more with acute or convalescent COVID-19. Each CDR3 is given with its conserved first and last residue. D genes are given only for firm matches. Clone size is not always given. Where it is, it says once, few, many or a class for expanded clones.

DNA: TGTGCCAGCAGCTATGCGGGGACCCAGTACTTC; CDR3: CASSYAGTQYF; size: .; V: TRBV7-2; D: .; J: TRBJ2-5
DNA: TGTGCCACGGGAGGGGCCATGAACACTGAAGCTTTCTTT; CDR3: CATGGAMNTEAFF; size: once; V: TRBV12-3/TRBV12-4; D: .; J: TRBJ1-1
DNA: TGTGCCAGCAGTCTCACTAAAACCGAGCAGTACTTC; CDR3: CASSLTKTEQYF; size: once; V: TRBV6-5; D: .; J: TRBJ2-7
DNA: TGTGCCATCAGTGAGGGGATGAGGGAATGGGAGTTCTTC; CDR3: CAISEGMREWEFF; size: .; V: TRBV10-3; D: .; J: TRBJ2-1
DNA: TGTGCCAGCAGCCAGGACAGGGAGGCGACCCAGTACTTC; CDR3: CASSQDREATQYF; size: .; V: TRBV12-3/TRBV12-4; D: TRBD1; J: TRBJ2-5
DNA: TGTGCCAGCGGATTCCTAGCGGGAGCGTACAATGAGCAGTTCTTC; CDR3: CASGFLAGAYNEQFF; size: .; V: TRBV3-1/TRBV3-2; D: TRBD2; J: TRBJ2-1
DNA: TGTGCCAGCAGCCCCGGAGCGGGACAGGGCCTCCCCCAGTACTTC; CDR3: CASSPGAGQGLPQYF; size: few; V: TRBV11-2; D: TRBD1; J: TRBJ2-5
DNA: TGTGCCATACAGGGCGGAACTAGCGGGAGGAAGGTCTACGAGCAGTACTTC; CDR3: CAIQGGTSGRKVYEQYF; size: .; V: TRBV10-3; D: TRBD2; J: TRBJ2-7
DNA: TGTGCCAGCAGTGATGGGCCCAGGGACACTGAAGCTTTCTTT; CDR3: CASSDGPRDTEAFF; size: .; V: TRBV9; D: .; J: TRBJ1-1
DNA: TGTGCCAGCAGCTTAGTTTACTTTGAAAACTATGGCTACACCTTC; CDR3: CASSLVYFENYGYTF; size: .; V: TRBV7-2; D: .; J: TRBJ1-2
DNA: TGTGCCAGCAGCTTAACGGGGTCAGATACGCAGTATTTT; CDR3: CASSLTGSDTQYF; size: .; V: TRBV11-3; D: .; J: TRBJ2-3
DNA: TGTGCCAGCAGCGGGGGACTAGCGGGAGGAACCCCCGGCACAGATACGCAGTATTTT; CDR3: CASSGGLAGGTPGTDTQYF; size: .; V: TRBV5-5; D: TRBD2; J: TRBJ2-3
DNA: TGTGCCAGCAGGAACAGGGGTCCCGAGCAGTACTTC; CDR3: CASRNRGPEQYF; size: .; V: TRBV6-5; D: TRBD1; J: TRBJ2-7
DNA: TGCGCCAGCAGCCATCCTCTAGGGCTAGCGGGGCCCCGGGGCAATGAGCAGTTCTTC; CDR3: CASSHPLGLAGPRGNEQFF; size: .; V: TRBV4-3; D: TRBD2; J: TRBJ2-1
DNA: TGCGCCAGCAGCCGGCGGGACGTTAGCAATCAGCCCCAGCATTTT; CDR3: CASSRRDVSNQPQHF; size: .; V: TRBV4-1; D: .; J: TRBJ1-5
DNA: TGTGCCAGCAGCTTGGCCGACAGGACGTCTACCTTC; CDR3: CASSLADRTSTF; size: .; V: TRBV7-2; D: .; J: TRBJ1-2
DNA: TGTGCCAGCAGCGTGACAGGGGGCTGGGATGGCTACACCTTC; CDR3: CASSVTGGWDGYTF; size: .; V: TRBV7-2; D: TRBD1; J: TRBJ1-2
DNA: TGTGCCAGCTCACCATCCCGACAGGGGAACACTGAAGCTTTCTTT; CDR3: CASSPSRQGNTEAFF; size: .; V: TRBV18; D: TRBD1; J: TRBJ1-1
DNA: TGTGCCAGTAGTATTGGACAGGGGTCGAATTCACCCCTCCACTTT; CDR3: CASSIGQGSNSPLHF; size: .; V: TRBV19; D: TRBD1; J: TRBJ1-6
DNA: TGTGCCAGCAGCCCCGGGACTAGCGGGGGGGGCAATGAGCAGTTCTTC; CDR3: CASSPGTSGGGNEQFF; size: .; V: TRBV5-4; D: TRBD2; J: TRBJ2-1
DNA: TGTGCCAGCAGGTCCAGAGGGCCCTCGGAGACCCAGTACTTC; CDR3: CASRSRGPSETQYF; size: .; V: TRBV7-2; D: .; J: TRBJ2-5
DNA: TGTGCCAGCAGCCAAAACAGGGGACGGGTAACTAATGAAAAACTGTTTTTT; CDR3: CASSQNRGRVTNEKLFF; size: .; V: TRBV3-1/TRBV3-2; D: TRBD1; J: TRBJ1-4
DNA: TGTGCCAGCAGTGCCGGGACAGGGAACACCGGGGAGCTGTTTTTT; CDR3: CASSAGTGNTGELFF; size: .; V: TRBV6-2/TRBV6-3; D: TRBD1; J: TRBJ2-2
DNA: TGTGCCAGCTCGGCCGGGACAGGGGACCTATACGAGCAGTACTTC; CDR3: CASSAGTGDLYEQYF; size: .; V: TRBV18; D: TRBD1; J: TRBJ2-7
DNA: TGTGCCAGCAGCTTGGCCGTTCCTACCGGGACTAGGTCCCTGGTGGAGTATTTT; CDR3: CASSLAVPTGTRSLVEYF; size: .; V: TRBV5-6; D: TRBD2; J: TRBJ2-3
DNA: TGTGCCAGCAGCGTAGGGGACTTCAACACCGGGGAGCTGTTTTTT; CDR3: CASSVGDFNTGELFF; size: .; V: TRBV9; D: .; J: TRBJ2-2
DNA: TGTGCCAGCAGGGACAGGCGACTGAACACTGAAGCTTTCTTT; CDR3: CASRDRRLNTEAFF; size: .; V: TRBV2; D: TRBD1; J: TRBJ1-1
DNA: TGTGCCAGCAGCTCCCCCAGCGACACTGAAGCTTTCTTT; CDR3: CASSSPSDTEAFF; size: .; V: TRBV7-9; D: .; J: TRBJ1-1
DNA: TGTGCCATCAGCCTCGGGAGTCCAGGGGAGCAGTACTTC; CDR3: CAISLGSPGEQYF; size: .; V: TRBV10-3; D: .; J: TRBJ2-7
DNA: TGTGCCAGCAGCCAAGACATAGCAGAGAACACCGGGGAGCTGTTTTTT; CDR3: CASSQDIAENTGELFF; size: once; V: TRBV4-2; D: .; J: TRBJ2-2
DNA: TGTGCCAGCAGCCGGGGGACTAGCGGGAGGGGCGAGCAGTTCTTC; CDR3: CASSRGTSGRGEQFF; size: few; V: TRBV7-3; D: TRBD2; J: TRBJ2-1
DNA: TGTGCCAGCACCCGGCCCGGGACAGGGGGAGAAAAACTGTTTTTT; CDR3: CASTRPGTGGEKLFF; size: once; V: TRBV5-5; D: TRBD1; J: TRBJ1-4
DNA: TGTGCCAGCAGCGTAACGGGTTTTCGTGGAAACACCATATATTTT; CDR3: CASSVTGFRGNTIYF; size: few; V: TRBV7-2; D: .; J: TRBJ1-3
DNA: TGCGCCAGCAGCTTGGCCATCTTAGGGGGCGCAGGGTATGGCTACACCTTC; CDR3: CASSLAILGGAGYGYTF; size: .; V: TRBV5-1; D: TRBD1; J: TRBJ1-2
DNA: TGTGCCAGTAGCTACCGGGACAGGGGCTACGAGCAGTACTTC; CDR3: CASSYRDRGYEQYF; size: .; V: TRBV19; D: TRBD1; J: TRBJ2-7
DNA: TGTGCCAGCAGTTCACTCGTTGCGGGAGGACTCTCCGCGCAGTATTTT; CDR3: CASSSLVAGGLSAQYF; size: .; V: TRBV6-5; D: TRBD2; J: TRBJ2-3
DNA: TGTGCCAGCCTTCGGGAGCCTCATAGCAATCAGCCCCAGCATTTT; CDR3: CASLREPHSNQPQHF; size: .; V: TRBV5-5; D: .; J: TRBJ1-5
DNA: TGTGCCAGCCGGACAGGGTTGGCCAAAAACATTCAGTACTTC; CDR3: CASRTGLAKNIQYF; size: once; V: TRBV19; D: TRBD1; J: TRBJ2-4